These 19 T cell receptor beta chains share one sample of origin, sequenced in a study of T cells in Graves' hyperthyroidism and ophthalmopathy. Amplified regions were TCR beta CDR3 sequences from RNA transcripts. When the TCR CDR3 underwent first-round RT-PCR, the HTBI primer set was used. TCRdb fed the multiplex PCR reads into MiXCR, producing one record per CDR3 protein. Among approximately 520,000 distinct CDR3 sequences listed, approximately 25% were seen once. The specimen was blood. The origin of the receptors is a woman in her twenties or thirties with Graves' ophthalmopathy.

Concerning this clonotype: A much larger clone is a single base away; this may be a read error. The chain links TRBV29-1 to TRBJ2-7, with D uncertain. Germline V gene sequence: CDR1 SQVTM, CDR2 ANQGSEA. The CDR3 spans 11 residues. Trimming cost V 7 bases and J 3 bases, with 10 bases left between them. CDR3 in DNA: TGCAGCGGGCGAGAGGACTACGAGCAGTACTTC. Protein sequence: CSGREDYEQYF.

There are many counts of this clonotype. The CDR3 carries no conserved terminal phenylalanine or tryptophan, so it likely arises from a read error. The chain is built from TRBV19 and TRBJ2-2, with a possible D match to TRBD2 (5 bases). This CDR3 region has 15 residues. The germline V and J ends were trimmed by 5 bases and 8 bases, with 18 bases remaining between them. CDR1 and CDR2 from the germline V gene are LNHDA and SQIVND (reference sequence). The CDR3 DNA sequence: TGTGCCAGTAGTCCGCGGGTCGCGGAAATAGGGGAGCTGTTTTCT. The encoded protein is CASSPRVAEIGELFS.

The CDR3 nucleotides are TGTGCCTGGAGTGAAACCGGGACAGGGGGAGTGAACACTGAAGCTTTCTTT. Translating gives CAWSETGTGGVNTEAFF. J is TRBJ1-1 and V is TRBV30, with 11 bases identical to TRBD1. The CDR3 loop spans 17 amino acids. Trimming took 1 base from V and 0 from J; bases not matched to a gene: 7. Germline loops: CDR1 GTSNPN, CDR2 SVGIG (reference sequence). Filled out from reference TRBV30 and TRBJ1-1, the complete variable domain reads SQTIHQWPATLVQPVGSPLSLECTVEGTSNPNLYWYRQAAGRGLQLLFYSVGIGQISSEVPQNLSASRPQDRQFILSSKKLLLSDSGFYLCAWSETGTGGVNTEAFFGQGTRLTVV.

There are many counts of this clonotype. The chain has TRBV7-2 and TRBJ2-7; maybe TRBD1 (6 bases). This CDR3 spans 16 amino acids. Trimming removed 4 bases from V and 2 bases from J, with 18 bases in between. From germline, CDR1 is SGHTA and CDR2 FQGNSA. CDR3 coding DNA: TGTGCCAGCAGCTCCTCCCAGACAGGCGGACCCTACGAGCAGTACTTC. This codes for CASSSSQTGGPYEQYF.

This clonotype was recorded a few times. A much larger clone sits a single nucleotide away, making a read error possible. The chain is built from TRBV2 and TRBJ2-5; D unclear. Germline CDR1 reads SNHLY; CDR2 reads FYNNEI. CDR3 length equals 15 residues. Trimming pared 3 bases from V and 6 bases from J, leaving 17 bases between. This CDR3 reads CASSDYGYVDKTQYF. The CDR3 DNA reads TGTGCCAGCAGTGATTATGGTTACGTGGATAAGACCCAGTACTTC. The entire variable domain, with the rest obtained from reference TRBV2 and TRBJ2-5, is as follows: EPEVTQTPSHQVTQMGQEVILRCVPISNHLYFYWYRQILGQKVEFLVSFYNNEISEKSEIFDDQFSVERPDGSNFTLKIRSTKLEDSAMYFCASSDYGYVDKTQYFGPGTRLLVL.

Only one count was recorded for this clonotype. V and J are TRBV4-1 and TRBJ1-5; D might be TRBD1 (5 bases). V dropped 0 bases and J dropped 4 bases, with 16 bases sitting between them. Germline-derived CDR1 and CDR2 are MGHRA and YSYEKL. This CDR3 has 17 amino acids. CDR3 sequence reads: CASSQDFEGPQNQPQHF. The CDR3 DNA reads as TGCGCCAGCAGCCAAGATTTTGAGGGACCTCAAAATCAGCCCCAGCATTTT.

The rearrangement joins TRBV19 to TRBJ2-7; TRBD1 or TRBD2 may be the D gene (5 bases each). Germline loops: CDR1 LNHDA, CDR2 SQIVND (reference sequence). The CDR3 sequence is 15 residues long. Trimming took 6 bases from V and 0 from J, leaving 15 bases between them. CDR3 sequence: CASRPGTGSSYEQYF. The CDR3, as DNA: TGTGCCAGTAGACCCGGGACGGGTAGCTCCTACGAGCAGTACTTC.

The CDR3 sequence: CASSDTAGAHSNYGYTF. As DNA, the CDR3 is TGTGCCAGCAGTGATACCGCAGGGGCCCACTCTAACTATGGCTACACCTTC. This chain uses TRBV6-1 with TRBJ1-2; tentative D call: TRBD1 (6 bases). V was pared by 3 bases and J by 0 bases, with 17 bases between. Germline V lookup: CDR1 MNHNS, CDR2 SASEGT. The CDR3 covers 17 residues.

The chain couples TRBV4-2 to TRBJ1-3; D is unresolved. Germline V gene lookup returns CDR1 LGHNA and CDR2 YNFKEQ. V shed 4 bases and J shed 1 base, with 17 bases lying between them. The CDR3 is 17 amino acids. CDR3 amino acids: CASSPDWGVGSGNTIYF. CDR3 bases: TGTGCCAGCAGCCCCGATTGGGGAGTAGGGTCTGGAAACACCATATATTTT.

In this sample, this clonotype turned up many times. The chain carries TRBV27 and TRBJ1-2, with 8 bases aligning to TRBD1. CDR1 and CDR2 (germline): MNHEY, SMNVEV (reference sequence). The CDR3 totals 16 residues. V dropped 1 base and J dropped 4; count of bases not matched to a gene: 8. For the CDR3, the DNA is TGTGCCAGCAGTTTATTAACAGGGGGACCACCCTATGGCTACACCTTC. Residues: CASSLLTGGPPYGYTF.

A remark on this clonotype: This may stem from a read error, because a much larger clone lies one nucleotide away. The J gene is TRBJ2-2, the V gene TRBV11-2; D might be TRBD1 (6 bases). The CDR3 is made up of 15 amino acids. Germline-derived CDR1 and CDR2 are SGHAT and FQNNGV. The ends were cut back, 2 bases at V and 11 bases at J, with 18 bases in the middle. Here the CDR3 reads CASSLSAGTRDELFF. CDR3 nucleotides: TGTGCCAGCAGCTTATCCGCCGGGACACGGGACGAGCTGTTTTTT.

This clonotype showed up many times. A much more abundant neighbour one base away suggests this may be a read error. The rearrangement uses TRBV28 and TRBJ2-7; tentatively, D is TRBD1 or TRBD2 (5 bases each). The germline V gene encodes CDR1 MDHEN and CDR2 SYDVKM. The CDR3 is 16 amino acids. For the CDR3, the DNA is TGTGCCGGCAGTTTAAGCCCGGGACGGAACTCCTACGAGCAGTACTTC. Translated: CAGSLSPGRNSYEQYF.

The chain links TRBV28 to TRBJ2-7; TRBD2 matches 13 bases. Germline V gene sequence: CDR1 MDHEN, CDR2 SYDVKM. With V trimmed by 5 bases and J by 2 bases, 6 bases remained unmatched. The CDR3 extends over 16 amino acids. CDR3 DNA: TGTGCCAGCAGTACCCCACTAGCGGGGGGGACCTACGAGCAGTACTTC. It yields the protein CASSTPLAGGTYEQYF.

This clonotype has at least ten counts. The chain is built from TRBV15 and TRBJ2-5, with D possibly matching TRBD2 (6 bases). The length of the CDR3 is 14 residues. V lost 5 bases and J lost 4, with 14 bases in between. Germline V gives CDR1 LNHNV, CDR2 YYDKDF (reference sequence). This CDR3 is CATSARRGLETQYF. CDR3 coding DNA: TGTGCCACCAGCGCCCGCCGGGGGTTAGAGACCCAGTACTTC.

The chain has TRBV20-1 and TRBJ1-2; possible D gene TRBD1, 5 bases. The V and J ends lost 0 bases and 0 bases respectively, with 29 bases between them. This CDR3 comprises 21 residues. Germline CDR1 reads DFQATT; CDR2 reads SNEGSKA (reference sequence). CDR3 protein: CSAREGRGDWGKKGPNYGYTF. CDR3 coding DNA: TGCAGTGCTAGAGAAGGGAGAGGGGACTGGGGGAAAAAGGGCCCTAACTATGGCTACACCTTC.

This clonotype was picked up many times. The CDR3 DNA reads as TGTGCCAGCAGTTCAAGGGCCGCTAACTATGGCTACACCTTC. Its translation is CASSSRAANYGYTF. This rearrangement joins TRBV27 to TRBJ1-2; D remains ambiguous. The CDR3 covers 14 residues. The germline V gene encodes CDR1 MNHEY and CDR2 SMNVEV (reference sequence). Trimming pared 4 bases from V and 0 bases from J, leaving 9 bases between.

The V gene is TRBV6-2 or TRBV6-3, the J gene TRBJ1-5; D remains unclear. V was cut by 4 bases and J by 3 bases, with 13 bases left in between. The CDR3 covers 15 residues. Germline V gene lookup returns CDR1 MNHEY and CDR2 SVGEGT. The CDR3 DNA follows: TGTGCCAGCAGTTTAATAGACGGCTACAATCAGCCCCAGCATTTT. It is translated as CASSLIDGYNQPQHF.

Ten or more counts support this clonotype. This chain connects TRBV28 to TRBJ2-7; 9 nucleotides agree with TRBD1. This CDR3 is built from 13 residues. The germline CDR1 and CDR2 sequences are MDHEN and SYDVKM. Germline trimming cut 10 bases from V and 3 bases from J; bases unmatched to any gene: 7. DNA for the CDR3: TGTGCCACCGACCGGGACAGGGACTACGAGCAGTACTTC. It is translated as CATDRDRDYEQYF.

This clonotype came up many times. The rearrangement links TRBV15 to TRBJ1-6; D is undetermined. Trimming took off 1 base at V and 10 bases at J, with 8 bases between the two ends. The germline CDR1 and CDR2 sequences are LNHNV and YYDKDF (reference sequence). This CDR3 has 13 amino acids. The CDR3 DNA reads as TGTGCCACCAGCAGAGTTCCCTTCTCACCCCTCCACTTT. Amino acid sequence: CATSRVPFSPLHF.